The sample holds a few counts of the clone carrying this T cell receptor (beta chain). Time point specified: persistent/refractory GD, antithyroid drugs over 5 years with positive TRAb. The TCR library was prepared using RNA isolated from PBMCs. The authors drew patients from an endocrinology department in Xi'an, China. Sequencing libraries for TCR beta were prepared with iRepertoire HTBI primers and Arm-PCR of CDR3 regions. TCRdb reprocessed the multiplex PCR reads with MiXCR, giving one entry per CDR3 protein. Of some 470,000 distinct CDR3 sequences in the sample, 20% to 25% are singletons; the top ten hold roughly 7.7%. The CDR3 has 18 amino acids. Germline CDR1 LNHNV, CDR2 YYDKDF (reference sequence). The ends were cut back, 0 bases at V and 2 bases at J, with 14 bases in the middle. This entry is derived from a study of regulatory T cells in long-lasting Graves disease.

Sequenced here: peripheral blood mononuclear cells (PBMCs), sampled when the disease was refractory, from a patient treated with antithyroid drugs. The TCR comes from a female donor with Graves disease. The chain employs TRBV15 and TRBJ1-6; D possibly corresponds to TRBD1 (6 bases). The CDR3 DNA is TGTGCCACCAGCAGAGATTACAGGGTGTTCGCCTATAATTCACCCCTCCACTTT. Translated: CATSRDYRVFAYNSPLHF.